A selection of T cell receptor beta chains follows, all from one sample in a study of T cell clones after liver transplantation. The data were produced by immunoSEQ multiplex PCR, yet TCRdb's version contains in-frame clones alone and is incomplete. The sample has about 15,000 clones; about 90% are singletons. The sequencing here drew on CD8+ T cells from blood, taken before liver transplant. The source of these receptors is a human donor who received a liver transplant. Each CDR3 is given with its conserved first and last residue. Fields, in order: J gene, clone size, D gene, V gene, CDR3 DNA, CDR3 protein. A D gene is named only where the DNA matches it firmly. Some rows mark clone size as missing; the rest say once, few, many or name a class of expanded clone.

J gene: TRBJ2-7
clone size: once
D gene: NA
V gene: TRBV14
CDR3 DNA: TGTGCCAGCAGCCAGACAGTTTTACCGTACTACGAGCAGTACTTC
CDR3 protein: CASSQTVLPYYEQYF

J gene: TRBJ2-2
clone size: NA
D gene: NA
V gene: TRBV7-9
CDR3 DNA: TGTGCCAGCAGCTTTGGCGGGGAGCTGTTTTTT
CDR3 protein: CASSFGGELFF

J gene: TRBJ2-2
clone size: NA
D gene: TRBD2
V gene: TRBV13
CDR3 DNA: TGTGCCAGCAGCAGTACCCCCGGGACTAGCGAGAACACCGGGGAGCTGTTTTTT
CDR3 protein: CASSSTPGTSENTGELFF

J gene: TRBJ1-1
clone size: NA
D gene: NA
V gene: TRBV23-1
CDR3 DNA: TGCGCCAGCAGTCAATGGGGCACGGCGAACATTCTGAACACTGAAGCTTTCTTT
CDR3 protein: CASSQWGTANILNTEAFF

J gene: TRBJ2-1
clone size: NA
D gene: TRBD2
V gene: TRBV27
CDR3 DNA: TGTGCCAGCAGCCTAACGACTAGCGGAGCCAATGAGCAGTTCTTC
CDR3 protein: CASSLTTSGANEQFF

J gene: TRBJ2-3
clone size: NA
D gene: NA
V gene: TRBV7-2
CDR3 DNA: TGTGCCAGCGGGTATCTTCGCGGATTTACCACAGATACGCAGTATTTT
CDR3 protein: CASGYLRGFTTDTQYF

J gene: TRBJ2-7
clone size: NA
D gene: TRBD2
V gene: TRBV9
CDR3 DNA: TGTGCCAGCAGCTCCCCCCGTGGGACTAGCCTCTACGAGCAGTACTTC
CDR3 protein: CASSSPRGTSLYEQYF

J gene: TRBJ1-2
clone size: NA
D gene: NA
V gene: TRBV6-5
CDR3 DNA: TGTGCCAGCAGTTACCCGATGGCAGGGAACGGCTACACCTTC
CDR3 protein: CASSYPMAGNGYTF

J gene: TRBJ2-4
clone size: once
D gene: NA
V gene: TRBV1
CDR3 DNA: TGCACCAGCAGCCAAGAGAGAGGTAGCGGGAGGAGGAAAGCCAAAAACATTCAGTACTTC
CDR3 protein: CTSSQERGSGRRKAKNIQYF

J gene: TRBJ2-7
clone size: NA
D gene: NA
V gene: TRBV13
CDR3 DNA: TGTGCCAGTAGCTCTCAGCAATCGACAGTCGCTCCTTCCTACGAGCAGTACTTC
CDR3 protein: CASSSQQSTVAPSYEQYF

J gene: TRBJ1-1
clone size: NA
D gene: NA
V gene: TRBV6-5
CDR3 DNA: TGTGCCAGCAGTTACTCGACAGAGAACACTGAAGCTTTCTTT
CDR3 protein: CASSYSTENTEAFF

J gene: TRBJ2-3
clone size: once
D gene: TRBD2
V gene: TRBV9
CDR3 DNA: TGTGCCAGCAGCAGACCTCGGACTAGGAGGGAAGATACGCAGTATTTT
CDR3 protein: CASSRPRTRREDTQYF

J gene: TRBJ2-7
clone size: NA
D gene: NA
V gene: TRBV2
CDR3 DNA: TGTGCCAGGCGCGGAGCCTGGTCGGGGGAGCAGTACTTC
CDR3 protein: CARRGAWSGEQYF

J gene: TRBJ2-7
clone size: NA
D gene: NA
V gene: TRBV7-3
CDR3 DNA: TGTGCCAGCAGCTTAATGGGCCAGGGGTACGAGCAGTACTTC
CDR3 protein: CASSLMGQGYEQYF

J gene: TRBJ2-7
clone size: NA
D gene: TRBD2
V gene: TRBV7-9
CDR3 DNA: TGTGCCAGCAGCTCCAGTCTCCTAGCGGGAGGCTACGAGCAGTACTTC
CDR3 protein: CASSSSLLAGGYEQYF

J gene: TRBJ1-2
clone size: once
D gene: NA
V gene: TRBV4-3
CDR3 DNA: TGCGCCAGCAGCCAAGATGACCAGGGATTTGGCTACACCTTC
CDR3 protein: CASSQDDQGFGYTF

J gene: TRBJ2-7
clone size: NA
D gene: NA
V gene: TRBV7-9
CDR3 DNA: TGTGCCAGCAGCTTCCCCGGGGCCCGAGACTACGAGCAGTACTTC
CDR3 protein: CASSFPGARDYEQYF

J gene: TRBJ1-1
clone size: NA
D gene: TRBD1
V gene: TRBV5-1
CDR3 DNA: TGCGCCAGCAGCACTTACAGGGGCAGGACTGAAGCTTTCTTT
CDR3 protein: CASSTYRGRTEAFF

J gene: TRBJ2-3
clone size: NA
D gene: TRBD1
V gene: TRBV19
CDR3 DNA: TGTGCCAGTAGTGTAGGGACAGATAGCACAGATACGCAGTATTTT
CDR3 protein: CASSVGTDSTDTQYF

J gene: TRBJ2-7
clone size: NA
D gene: NA
V gene: TRBV5-4
CDR3 DNA: TGTGCCAGCAGCTTTGGTGGGGGGCGCGGCGAGCAGTACTTC
CDR3 protein: CASSFGGGRGEQYF

J gene: TRBJ2-7
clone size: NA
D gene: NA
V gene: TRBV4-3
CDR3 DNA: TGCGCCAGCAGCCAAGAGGTCCCCGCTGGCTCCTACGAGCAGTACTTC
CDR3 protein: CASSQEVPAGSYEQYF

J gene: TRBJ1-1
clone size: NA
D gene: TRBD1
V gene: TRBV2
CDR3 DNA: TGTGCCAGCAGTGGAACAGGGGTTGGAACTGAAGCTTTCTTT
CDR3 protein: CASSGTGVGTEAFF

J gene: TRBJ2-3
clone size: NA
D gene: NA
V gene: TRBV27
CDR3 DNA: TGTGCCAGCAGTTTACGGGAGTGGGGAGATACGCAGTATTTT
CDR3 protein: CASSLREWGDTQYF

J gene: TRBJ1-4
clone size: NA
D gene: TRBD1
V gene: TRBV29-1
CDR3 DNA: TGCAGCGTTCGGACAGGTCTTAATGAAAAACTGTTTTTT
CDR3 protein: CSVRTGLNEKLFF

J gene: TRBJ2-3
clone size: NA
D gene: NA
V gene: TRBV7-6
CDR3 DNA: TGTGCCAGCACCGCCAGGGGGAGGGATGGGGTTCCAGATACGCAGTATTTT
CDR3 protein: CASTARGRDGVPDTQYF

J gene: TRBJ2-5
clone size: large
D gene: NA
V gene: TRBV7-7
CDR3 DNA: TGTGCTAGCAGCCTAGCCGGCGAGACCCAGTACTTC
CDR3 protein: CASSLAGETQYF

J gene: TRBJ2-7
clone size: NA
D gene: TRBD2
V gene: TRBV11-2
CDR3 DNA: TGTGCCAGCAGCTTAGACCCCTGGCGGGAGGACGCCTACGAGCAGTACTTC
CDR3 protein: CASSLDPWREDAYEQYF

J gene: TRBJ2-4
clone size: NA
D gene: NA
V gene: TRBV4-1
CDR3 DNA: TGCGCCAGCAGCCAGGCGGAGCGGCCCATAGCCAAAAACATTCAGTACTTC
CDR3 protein: CASSQAERPIAKNIQYF